These T cell receptor beta chains were read from a single sample in a study of CD8 T cells in ankylosing spondylitis. Via MiXCR, TCRdb re-called the 5' RACE reads, giving one row per CDR3 protein. The sample carries 100,000 to 150,000 distinct CDR3 sequences, 17% recorded once. Sequencing was done on a sample of blood, either unsorted or a sorted T cell fraction (not recorded which). Receptor source: a male donor with ankylosing spondylitis. Each CDR3 is given with its conserved first and last residue. Each record gives: clone size, D gene, J gene, V gene, CDR3 DNA, CDR3 protein. A D gene is named only where the DNA matches it firmly. Not every row has a clone size; where given, it reads once, few, many or a size class.

abundance: -; d_gene: -; j_gene: TRBJ2-2; v_gene: TRBV27; CDR3nt: TGTGCCAGCAGTCTTCGTGGCTCCTACACCGGGGAGCTGTTTTTT; CDR3aa: CASSLRGSYTGELFF
abundance: few; d_gene: -; j_gene: TRBJ2-7; v_gene: TRBV6-1; CDR3nt: TGTGCCAGCAGTGTTTGGCACGAGCAGTACTTC; CDR3aa: CASSVWHEQYF
abundance: -; d_gene: -; j_gene: TRBJ1-5; v_gene: TRBV2; CDR3nt: TGTGCCAGCAGTGAAACCCCACGGGGATATAGCAATCAGCCCCAGCATTTT; CDR3aa: CASSETPRGYSNQPQHF
abundance: -; d_gene: TRBD1; j_gene: TRBJ2-1; v_gene: TRBV28; CDR3nt: TGTGCCAGCAGTCCCTGGAGGGACAGGGGGGACAATGAGCAGTTCTTC; CDR3aa: CASSPWRDRGDNEQFF
abundance: few; d_gene: -; j_gene: TRBJ1-1; v_gene: TRBV28; CDR3nt: TGTGCCAGCAGTTTATTTTATGGCAGGACAGCGAACACTGAAGCTTTCTTT; CDR3aa: CASSLFYGRTANTEAFF
abundance: many; d_gene: -; j_gene: TRBJ1-2; v_gene: TRBV28; CDR3nt: TGTGCCAGCACGCTAACTTCTAACTATGGCTACACCTTC; CDR3aa: CASTLTSNYGYTF
abundance: -; d_gene: -; j_gene: TRBJ2-3; v_gene: TRBV4-1; CDR3nt: TGCGCCAGCAGCCAAGAAGGACCAGATACGCAGTATTTT; CDR3aa: CASSQEGPDTQYF
abundance: many; d_gene: TRBD2; j_gene: TRBJ2-3; v_gene: TRBV4-2; CDR3nt: TGTGCCAGCAGCCCCAGTATACTAGCGACAGATACGCAGTATTTT; CDR3aa: CASSPSILATDTQYF
abundance: -; d_gene: -; j_gene: TRBJ2-7; v_gene: TRBV6-5; CDR3nt: TGTGCCAGCAGTTACGGCGACTCTTCCCGTTACGAGCAGTACTTC; CDR3aa: CASSYGDSSRYEQYF
abundance: -; d_gene: -; j_gene: TRBJ1-6; v_gene: TRBV27; CDR3nt: TGTGCCAGCAGTTCCTTACTTAATTCACCCCTCCACTTT; CDR3aa: CASSSLLNSPLHF
abundance: few; d_gene: -; j_gene: TRBJ2-7; v_gene: TRBV27; CDR3nt: TGTGCCAGCAGTTTATATGGGTACTACGAGCAGTACTTC; CDR3aa: CASSLYGYYEQYF
abundance: -; d_gene: -; j_gene: TRBJ1-2; v_gene: TRBV13; CDR3nt: TGTGCCAGCAGCCCTGGGTCGGGGGGGGACTATGGCTACACCTTC; CDR3aa: CASSPGSGGDYGYTF
abundance: many; d_gene: -; j_gene: TRBJ2-1; v_gene: TRBV5-1; CDR3nt: TGCGCCAGCAGCTTGGGCCCAGTCAATGAGCAGTTCTTC; CDR3aa: CASSLGPVNEQFF
abundance: few; d_gene: -; j_gene: TRBJ1-1; v_gene: TRBV7-9; CDR3nt: TGTGCCAGCAGCTCGGGGATGAACACTGAAGCTTTCTTT; CDR3aa: CASSSGMNTEAFF
abundance: few; d_gene: -; j_gene: TRBJ2-2; v_gene: TRBV15; CDR3nt: TGTGCCACCAGCGGAACGATGACGGTGAACACCGGGGAGCTGTTTTTT; CDR3aa: CATSGTMTVNTGELFF
abundance: few; d_gene: -; j_gene: TRBJ2-2; v_gene: TRBV12-3/TRBV12-4; CDR3nt: TGTGCCAGCAGAGCTGGACTGGAGCTGTTTTTT; CDR3aa: CASRAGLELFF
abundance: medium-sized; d_gene: TRBD2; j_gene: TRBJ2-3; v_gene: TRBV18; CDR3nt: TGTGCCAGCTCACCACAGGATAGCGGGACAGATACGCAGTATTTT; CDR3aa: CASSPQDSGTDTQYF
abundance: -; d_gene: -; j_gene: TRBJ2-2; v_gene: TRBV19; CDR3nt: TGTGCCAGTAGGCCGGGACTTAGAACGAACACCGGGGAGCTGTTTTTT; CDR3aa: CASRPGLRTNTGELFF
abundance: -; d_gene: TRBD2; j_gene: TRBJ2-5; v_gene: TRBV28; CDR3nt: TGTGCCAGCAGCTTACTAGCGGGAGTGGAGACCCAGTACTTC; CDR3aa: CASSLLAGVETQYF
abundance: few; d_gene: TRBD2; j_gene: TRBJ2-3; v_gene: TRBV20-1; CDR3nt: TGCAGTGCTAGGCGTCGGGAGGGGAGCACAGATACGCAGTATTTT; CDR3aa: CSARRREGSTDTQYF
abundance: -; d_gene: TRBD1; j_gene: TRBJ2-7; v_gene: TRBV29-1; CDR3nt: TGCAGCGTTGATACCCGGACAGGGCAGTACTTC; CDR3aa: CSVDTRTGQYF
abundance: few; d_gene: -; j_gene: TRBJ2-2; v_gene: TRBV28; CDR3nt: TGTGCCAGCAGTTTCCGACCCCTGGGGGAGCTGTTTTTT; CDR3aa: CASSFRPLGELFF
abundance: -; d_gene: TRBD1; j_gene: TRBJ2-4; v_gene: TRBV6-4; CDR3nt: TGTGCCAGCAGGGGACAGGACTCAGGGGGGAACATTCAGTACTTC; CDR3aa: CASRGQDSGGNIQYF
abundance: -; d_gene: -; j_gene: TRBJ2-7; v_gene: TRBV7-6; CDR3nt: TGTGCCAGCAGCCCACCGGGCAGAGCCTACGAGCAGTACTTC; CDR3aa: CASSPPGRAYEQYF
abundance: few; d_gene: TRBD1; j_gene: TRBJ1-5; v_gene: TRBV12-3/TRBV12-4; CDR3nt: TGTGCCAGCAGTTCCGGGACAGTCAATCAGCCCCAGCATTTT; CDR3aa: CASSSGTVNQPQHF
abundance: few; d_gene: TRBD2; j_gene: TRBJ2-1; v_gene: TRBV4-3; CDR3nt: TGCGCCAGCAGCCAAGATTCAGCTCCTAGCGGGACCCCCCACTACAATGAGCAGTTCTTC; CDR3aa: CASSQDSAPSGTPHYNEQFF
abundance: many; d_gene: -; j_gene: TRBJ2-1; v_gene: TRBV7-9; CDR3nt: TGTGCCAGCAGCTTAGCGATAGGTAGCCTTGGGACCAATGAGCAGTTCTTC; CDR3aa: CASSLAIGSLGTNEQFF
abundance: many; d_gene: -; j_gene: TRBJ2-6; v_gene: TRBV28; CDR3nt: TGTGCCAGCAGTTTAGAGGGAACCTCTGGGGCCAACGTCCTGACTTTC; CDR3aa: CASSLEGTSGANVLTF
abundance: -; d_gene: -; j_gene: TRBJ2-1; v_gene: TRBV5-5; CDR3nt: TGTGCCAGCAGAACTGGACAGAGTGAGCAGTTCTTC; CDR3aa: CASRTGQSEQFF